Given below is one TCR beta chain in context. TCRdb itself ran the RT-PCR reads through MiXCR, one entry per CDR3 protein. The sample lists roughly 41,000 distinct CDR3 sequences, around a third occurring once. This entry belongs to a study of patients and donors after allogeneic stem cell transplantation. The CDR3 runs to 16 residues. In germline, CDR1 is ENHRY, CDR2 SYGVKD. Trimming at V came to 8 bases and at J to 5 bases, leaving 11 bases not matched to a gene. The gene calls are TRBV10-3 and TRBJ1-3; TRBD1 aligns across 11 bases. The clonotype was recovered from a human donor who was either an allogeneic HSCT recipient or a stem cell or donor lymphocyte infusion donor (not recorded which). It is not recorded whose cells these are; they may come from a transplant donor. Sequenced material: blood, either unsorted or a sorted T cell fraction (not recorded which). The CDR3 bases are TGTGCCATCTCACCCGGGACAGGGGGGATCCGAAACACCATATATTTT. Its protein product is CAISPGTGGIRNTIYF.